The T cell receptor (beta chain) described here comes from a study of Ad26.COV2.S vaccination and SARS-CoV-2 variants. Study background: Ad26.COV2.S shots went into the muscle once or twice, 56 days apart. Findings and caveats of the study: Ad26.COV2.S recipients had broader spike-specific TCRs (P = 0.0014).

TCRdb's copy holds only in-frame clones and misses some; the assay was immunoSEQ multiplex PCR. This table has a few hundred thousand clones, roughly 90% appearing once. The V gene lost 7 bases and the J gene lost 0 bases, with 19 bases spanning the gap. CDR3 size: 16 residues. Germline values: CDR1 GTSNPN, CDR2 SVGIG (reference sequence). Turning to this clone: What it binds is not known.

Documented treatment: about 20 received Ad26.COV2.S at low or high dose, single or two shots; about five received placebo; per-sample allocation not given. Vaccine and placebo recipients were sampled on day 63 after the first injection. The specimen was peripheral blood, collected in a trial of Ad26.COV2.S vaccine versus placebo. The source of this sequence is a person between 18 and 60 years old who received the Ad26.COV2.S COVID-19 vaccine or a placebo. The chain joins TRBV30 to TRBJ1-5, with D uncertain. Here the CDR3 reads CAYRIVRGNSNQPQHF. Here the CDR3 DNA reads TGTGCCTACAGAATTGTTCGAGGGAATAGCAATCAGCCCCAGCATTTT.